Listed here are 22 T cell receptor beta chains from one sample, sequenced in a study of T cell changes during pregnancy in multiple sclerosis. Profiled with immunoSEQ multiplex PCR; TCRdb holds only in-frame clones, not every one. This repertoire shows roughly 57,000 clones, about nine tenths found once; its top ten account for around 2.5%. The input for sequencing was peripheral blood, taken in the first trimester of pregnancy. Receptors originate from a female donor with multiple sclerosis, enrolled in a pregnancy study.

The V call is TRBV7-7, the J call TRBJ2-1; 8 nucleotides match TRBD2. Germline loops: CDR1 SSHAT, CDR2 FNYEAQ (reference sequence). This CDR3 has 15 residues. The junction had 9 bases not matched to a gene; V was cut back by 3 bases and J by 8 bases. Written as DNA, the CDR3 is TGTGCCAGCAGCTTGACCGCGGGAGCGGGAGATGAGCAGTTCTTC. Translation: CASSLTAGAGDEQFF.

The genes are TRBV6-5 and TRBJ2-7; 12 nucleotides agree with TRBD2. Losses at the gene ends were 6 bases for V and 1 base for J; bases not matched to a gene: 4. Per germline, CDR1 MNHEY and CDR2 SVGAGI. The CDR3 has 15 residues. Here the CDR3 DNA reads TGTGCCAGCAGCGGGACTAGCGGGCTTTCCTACGAGCAGTACTTC. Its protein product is CASSGTSGLSYEQYF.

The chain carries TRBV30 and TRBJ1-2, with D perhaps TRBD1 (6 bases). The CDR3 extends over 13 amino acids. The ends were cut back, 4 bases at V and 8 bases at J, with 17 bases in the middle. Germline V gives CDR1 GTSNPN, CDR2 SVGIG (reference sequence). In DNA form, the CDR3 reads TGTGCCTGGACTAATCAGGGGCAAGTCGGCTACACCTTC. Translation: CAWTNQGQVGYTF.

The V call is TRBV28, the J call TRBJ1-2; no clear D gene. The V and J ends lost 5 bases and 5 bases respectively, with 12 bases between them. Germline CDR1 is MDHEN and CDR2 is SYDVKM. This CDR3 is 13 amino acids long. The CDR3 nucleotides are TGTGCCAGCAGTCGAACAGAGCTATATGGCTACACCTTC. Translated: CASSRTELYGYTF.

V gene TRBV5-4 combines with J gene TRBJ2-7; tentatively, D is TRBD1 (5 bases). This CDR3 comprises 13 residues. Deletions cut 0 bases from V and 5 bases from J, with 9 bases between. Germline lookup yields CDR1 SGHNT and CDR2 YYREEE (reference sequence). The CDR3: CASSLGQGHEQYF. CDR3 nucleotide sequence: TGTGCCAGCAGCTTGGGCCAGGGTCACGAGCAGTACTTC. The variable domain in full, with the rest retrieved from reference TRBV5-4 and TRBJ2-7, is ETGVTQSPTHLIKTRGQQVTLRCSSQSGHNTVSWYQQALGQGPQFIFQYYREEENGRGNFPPRFSGLQFPNYSSELNVNALELDDSALYLCASSLGQGHEQYFGPGTRLTVT.

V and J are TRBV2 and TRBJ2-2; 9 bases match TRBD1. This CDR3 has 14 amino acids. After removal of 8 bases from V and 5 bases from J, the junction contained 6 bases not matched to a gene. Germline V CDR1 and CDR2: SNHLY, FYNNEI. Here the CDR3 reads CASGGTGRTGELFF. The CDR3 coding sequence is TGTGCCAGCGGGGGGACAGGGAGAACCGGGGAGCTGTTTTTT.

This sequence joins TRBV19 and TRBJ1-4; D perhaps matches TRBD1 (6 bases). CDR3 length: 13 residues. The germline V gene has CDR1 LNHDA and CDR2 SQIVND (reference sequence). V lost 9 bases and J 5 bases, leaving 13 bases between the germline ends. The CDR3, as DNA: TGTGCCAGCCGGGACAATGCAAATGAAAAACTGTTTTTT. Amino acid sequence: CASRDNANEKLFF.

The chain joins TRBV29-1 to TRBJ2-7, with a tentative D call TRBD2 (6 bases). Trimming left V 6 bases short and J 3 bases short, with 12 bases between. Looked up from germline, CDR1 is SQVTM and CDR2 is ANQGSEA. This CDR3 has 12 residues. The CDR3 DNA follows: TGCAGCGTCGAGTTGCGGGACTACGAGCAGTACTTC. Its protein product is CSVELRDYEQYF.

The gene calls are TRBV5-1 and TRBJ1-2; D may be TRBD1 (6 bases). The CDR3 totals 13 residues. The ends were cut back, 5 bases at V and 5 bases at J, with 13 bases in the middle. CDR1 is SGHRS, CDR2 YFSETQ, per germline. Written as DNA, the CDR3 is TGCGCCAGCAGTTGGACAGAGCCGTATGGCTACACCTTC. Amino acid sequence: CASSWTEPYGYTF.

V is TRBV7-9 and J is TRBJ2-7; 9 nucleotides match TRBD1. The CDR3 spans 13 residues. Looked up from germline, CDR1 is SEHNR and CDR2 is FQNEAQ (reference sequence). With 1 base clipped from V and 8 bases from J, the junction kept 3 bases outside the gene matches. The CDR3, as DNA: TGTGCCAGCAGCTTAGGGGGACAGGGAAAGCAGTACTTC. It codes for CASSLGGQGKQYF.

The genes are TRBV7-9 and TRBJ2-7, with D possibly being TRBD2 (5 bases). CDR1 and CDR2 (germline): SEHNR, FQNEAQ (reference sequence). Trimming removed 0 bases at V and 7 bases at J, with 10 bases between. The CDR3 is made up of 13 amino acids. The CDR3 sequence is CASSLAHAGEQYF. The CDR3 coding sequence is TGTGCCAGCAGCTTAGCGCATGCGGGTGAGCAGTACTTC.

CDR3 residues: CASSYVTPPDEQYF. The DNA of the CDR3 is TGTGCCAGCAGTTATGTCACACCACCTGACGAGCAGTACTTC. J is TRBJ2-7 and V is TRBV6-5; D is unclear. V was trimmed by 3 bases and J by 5 bases, leaving 14 bases between them. The CDR3 runs 14 residues. Germline CDR1 is MNHEY and CDR2 is SVGAGI.

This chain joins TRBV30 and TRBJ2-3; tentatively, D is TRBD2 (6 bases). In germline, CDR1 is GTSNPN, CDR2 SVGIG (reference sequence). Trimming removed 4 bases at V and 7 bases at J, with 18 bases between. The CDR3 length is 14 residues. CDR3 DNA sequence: TGTGCCTGGATTGACCCTGGGAGGCGCAATACGCAGTATTTT. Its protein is CAWIDPGRRNTQYF.

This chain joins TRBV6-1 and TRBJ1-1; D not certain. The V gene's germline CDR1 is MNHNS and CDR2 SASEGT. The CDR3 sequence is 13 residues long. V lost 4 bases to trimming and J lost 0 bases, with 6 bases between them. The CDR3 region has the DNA TGTGCCAGCAGTGGCGACATGAACACTGAAGCTTTCTTT. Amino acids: CASSGDMNTEAFF.

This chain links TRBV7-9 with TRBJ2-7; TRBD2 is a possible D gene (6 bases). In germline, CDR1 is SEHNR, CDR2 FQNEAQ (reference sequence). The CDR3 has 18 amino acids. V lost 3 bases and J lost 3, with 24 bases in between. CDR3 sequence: CASSFLPLGGEIGYEQYF. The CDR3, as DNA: TGTGCCAGCAGCTTCCTCCCTTTGGGAGGAGAGATTGGCTACGAGCAGTACTTC.

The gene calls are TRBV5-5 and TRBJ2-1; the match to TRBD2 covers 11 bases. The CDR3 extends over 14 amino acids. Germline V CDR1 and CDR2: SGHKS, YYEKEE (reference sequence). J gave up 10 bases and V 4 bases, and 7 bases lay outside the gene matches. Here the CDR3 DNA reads TGTGCCAGCAGCCCTCTAGCGGGGGGAACGGAGCAGTTCTTC. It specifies CASSPLAGGTEQFF.

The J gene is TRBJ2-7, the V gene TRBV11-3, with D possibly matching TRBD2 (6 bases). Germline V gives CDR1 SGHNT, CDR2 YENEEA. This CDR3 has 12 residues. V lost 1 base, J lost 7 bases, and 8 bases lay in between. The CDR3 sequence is CASSLGAGEQYF. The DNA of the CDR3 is TGTGCCAGCAGCTTAGGGGCGGGAGAGCAGTACTTC.

The CDR3 DNA is TGTGCCAGCTCATCAGACACTCACAGGGCAGGCCAGCCCCAGCATTTT. Protein sequence: CASSSDTHRAGQPQHF. The rearrangement uses TRBV18 and TRBJ1-5; possible D gene TRBD1, 6 bases. This CDR3 is 16 amino acids long. V shed 5 bases and J shed 7 bases, with 21 bases lying between them. CDR1 and CDR2 (germline): KGHSH, LQKENI.

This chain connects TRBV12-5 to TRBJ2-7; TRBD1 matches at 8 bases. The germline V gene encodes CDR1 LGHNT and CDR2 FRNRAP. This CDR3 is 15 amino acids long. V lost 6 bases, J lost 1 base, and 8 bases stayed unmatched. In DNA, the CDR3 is TGTGCTAGTGGACTCTCAGGGGGCGGATCCTACGAGCAGTACTTC. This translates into CASGLSGGGSYEQYF.

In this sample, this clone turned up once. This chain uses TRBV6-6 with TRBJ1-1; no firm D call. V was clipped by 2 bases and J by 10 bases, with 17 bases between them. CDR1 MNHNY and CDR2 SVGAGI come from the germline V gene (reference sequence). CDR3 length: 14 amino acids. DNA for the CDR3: TGTGCCAGCAGTTACACCCATTACGGGAGAGGAGCTTTCTTT. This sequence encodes CASSYTHYGRGAFF.

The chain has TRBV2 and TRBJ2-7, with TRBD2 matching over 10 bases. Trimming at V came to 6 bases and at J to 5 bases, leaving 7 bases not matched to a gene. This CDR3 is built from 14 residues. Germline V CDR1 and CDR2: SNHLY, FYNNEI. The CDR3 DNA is TGTGCCAGCAGGGAGCGGGGGGGCGTCAACGAGCAGTACTTC. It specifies CASRERGGVNEQYF.

For the CDR3, the DNA is TGTGCCAGCGGAGCCCCCAAAGGTCGTGGGGAAGGGGGCTATGGCTACACCTTC. This translates into CASGAPKGRGEGGYGYTF. The chain has TRBV2 and TRBJ1-2; D is possibly TRBD1 (6 bases). This CDR3 has 18 amino acids. In germline, CDR1 is SNHLY, CDR2 FYNNEI. Trimming cost V 8 bases and J 4 bases, with 29 bases left between them.